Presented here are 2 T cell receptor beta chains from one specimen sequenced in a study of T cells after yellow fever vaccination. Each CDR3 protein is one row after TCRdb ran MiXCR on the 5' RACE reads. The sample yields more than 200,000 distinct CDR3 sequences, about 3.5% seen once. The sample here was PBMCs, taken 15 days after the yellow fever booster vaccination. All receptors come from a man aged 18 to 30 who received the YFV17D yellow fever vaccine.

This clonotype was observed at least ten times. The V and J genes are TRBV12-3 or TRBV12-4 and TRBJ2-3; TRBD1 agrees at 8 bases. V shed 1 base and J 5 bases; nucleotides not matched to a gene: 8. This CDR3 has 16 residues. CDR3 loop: CASSLDRGYMGDTQYF. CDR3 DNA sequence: TGTGCCAGCAGTTTAGACAGGGGGTATATGGGAGATACGCAGTATTTT.

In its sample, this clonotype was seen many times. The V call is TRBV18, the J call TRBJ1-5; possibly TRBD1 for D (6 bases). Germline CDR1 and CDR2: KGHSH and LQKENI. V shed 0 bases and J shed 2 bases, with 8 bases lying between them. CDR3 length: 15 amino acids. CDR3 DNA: TGTGCCAGCTCACCACCACACAGGGGCAATCAGCCCCAGCATTTT. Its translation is CASSPPHRGNQPQHF.